This T cell receptor beta chain was obtained from a study of blood T cell repertoires in COVID-19. Study-level information: The United States, Italy and Spain were the sources of the acute and convalescent COVID-19 samples.

Adults between roughly 18 and 89 years of age took part from 20 to 25 US areas. Clinical histories supplied by participants themselves formed the basis of cohort assignment. Either two negative PCRs, clearance, or symptom resolution qualified Cohort 3 donors as recovered. The table came from immunoSEQ multiplex PCR; TCRdb's copy has only in-frame clones and leaves some out. The sample contains roughly 190,000 clones, approximately 84% of which appear only once. Germline V gives CDR1 MDHEN, CDR2 SYDVKM. The V end was cut by 4 bases, the J end by 9 bases, with 6 bases between. The CDR3 sequence is 11 residues long.

The chain combines TRBV28 with TRBJ2-2; D is undetermined. The sequence came from a woman in her twenties or thirties who had recovered from COVID-19. Sequenced: PBMCs or T cells enriched from blood (not recorded which). The CDR3 sequence is CASSYSRELFF. Written as DNA, the CDR3 is TGTGCCAGCAGTTACAGCCGGGAGCTGTTTTTT.